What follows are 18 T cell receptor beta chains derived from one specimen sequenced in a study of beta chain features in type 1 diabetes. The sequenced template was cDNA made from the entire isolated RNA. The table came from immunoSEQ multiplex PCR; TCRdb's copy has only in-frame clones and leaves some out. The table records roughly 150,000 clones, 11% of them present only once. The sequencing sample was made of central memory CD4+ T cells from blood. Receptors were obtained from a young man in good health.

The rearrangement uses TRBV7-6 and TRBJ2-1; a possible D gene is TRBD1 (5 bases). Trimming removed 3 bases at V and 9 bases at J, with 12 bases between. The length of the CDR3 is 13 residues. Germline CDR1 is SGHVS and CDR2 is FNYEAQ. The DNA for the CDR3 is TGTGCCAGCAGCTTGGGGCACTGGGGTGAGCAGTTCTTC. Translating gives CASSLGHWGEQFF.

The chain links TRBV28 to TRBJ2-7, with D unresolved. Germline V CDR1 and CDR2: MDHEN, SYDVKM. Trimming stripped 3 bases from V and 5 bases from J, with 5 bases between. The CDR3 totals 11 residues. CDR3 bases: TGTGCCAGCAGTTTGAGGCACGAGCAGTACTTC. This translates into CASSLRHEQYF.

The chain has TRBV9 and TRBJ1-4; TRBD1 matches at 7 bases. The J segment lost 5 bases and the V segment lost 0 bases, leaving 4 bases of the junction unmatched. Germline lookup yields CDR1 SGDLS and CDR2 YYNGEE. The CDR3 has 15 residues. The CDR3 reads CASSVDNRGNEKLFF. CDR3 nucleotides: TGTGCCAGCAGCGTAGATAACAGGGGAAATGAAAAACTGTTTTTT.

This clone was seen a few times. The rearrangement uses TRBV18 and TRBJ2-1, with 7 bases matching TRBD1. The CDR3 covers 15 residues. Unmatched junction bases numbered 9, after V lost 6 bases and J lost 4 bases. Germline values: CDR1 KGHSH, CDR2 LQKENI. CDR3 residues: CASSRGKDRYNEQFF. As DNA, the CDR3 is TGTGCCAGCTCGAGGGGTAAGGACAGGTACAATGAGCAGTTCTTC. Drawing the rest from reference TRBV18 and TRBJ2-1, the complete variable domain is NAGVMQNPRHLVRRRGQEARLRCSPMKGHSHVYWYRQLPEEGLKFMVYLQKENIIDESGMPKERFSAEFPKEGPSILRIQQVVRGDSAAYFCASSRGKDRYNEQFFGPGTRLTVL.

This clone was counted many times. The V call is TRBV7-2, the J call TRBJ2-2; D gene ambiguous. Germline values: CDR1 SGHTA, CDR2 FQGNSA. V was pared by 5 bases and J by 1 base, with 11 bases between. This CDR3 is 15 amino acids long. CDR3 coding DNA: TGTGCCAGCAGCCTAAATCCGGGGAACACCGGGGAGCTGTTTTTT. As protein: CASSLNPGNTGELFF.

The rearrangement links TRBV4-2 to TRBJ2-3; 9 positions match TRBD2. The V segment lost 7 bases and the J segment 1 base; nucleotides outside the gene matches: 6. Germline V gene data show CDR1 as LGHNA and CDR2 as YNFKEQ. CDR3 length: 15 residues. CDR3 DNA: TGTGCCAGCACCACAGGCGGGGGGGGCACAGATACGCAGTATTTT. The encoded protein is CASTTGGGGTDTQYF.

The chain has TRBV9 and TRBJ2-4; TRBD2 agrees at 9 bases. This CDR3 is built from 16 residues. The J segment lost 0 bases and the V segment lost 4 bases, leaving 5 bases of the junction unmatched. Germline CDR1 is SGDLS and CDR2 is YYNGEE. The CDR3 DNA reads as TGTGCCAGCAGCCCATCGACTAGCGGAGCCAAAAACATTCAGTACTTC. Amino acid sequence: CASSPSTSGAKNIQYF.

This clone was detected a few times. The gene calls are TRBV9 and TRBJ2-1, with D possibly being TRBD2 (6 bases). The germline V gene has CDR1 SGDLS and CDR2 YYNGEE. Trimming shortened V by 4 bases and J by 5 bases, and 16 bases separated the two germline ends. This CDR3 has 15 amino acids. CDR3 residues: CASSTRPGEDNEQFF. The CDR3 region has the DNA TGTGCCAGCAGCACCCGGCCGGGAGAGGACAATGAGCAGTTCTTC.

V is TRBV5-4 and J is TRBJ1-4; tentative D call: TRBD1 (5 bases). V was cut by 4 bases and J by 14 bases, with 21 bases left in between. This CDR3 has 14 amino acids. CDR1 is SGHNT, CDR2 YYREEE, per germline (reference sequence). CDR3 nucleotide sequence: TGTGCCAGCAGCCGGACTGACAGACGGGGGAGGCTGTTTTTT. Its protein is CASSRTDRRGRLFF.

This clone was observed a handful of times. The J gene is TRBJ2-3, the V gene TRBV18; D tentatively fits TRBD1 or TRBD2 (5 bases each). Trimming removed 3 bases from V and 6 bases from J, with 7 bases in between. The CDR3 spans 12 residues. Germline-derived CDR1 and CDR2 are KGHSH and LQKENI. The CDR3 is CASSPWGDTQYF. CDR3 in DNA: TGTGCCAGCTCACCCTGGGGGGATACGCAGTATTTT. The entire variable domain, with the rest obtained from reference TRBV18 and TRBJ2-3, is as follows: NAGVMQNPRHLVRRRGQEARLRCSPMKGHSHVYWYRQLPEEGLKFMVYLQKENIIDESGMPKERFSAEFPKEGPSILRIQQVVRGDSAAYFCASSPWGDTQYFGPGTRLTVL.

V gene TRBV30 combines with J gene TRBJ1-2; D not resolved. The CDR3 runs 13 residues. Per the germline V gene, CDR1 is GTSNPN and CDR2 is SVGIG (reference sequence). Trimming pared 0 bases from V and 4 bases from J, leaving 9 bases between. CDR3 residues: CAWSVLLGYGYTF. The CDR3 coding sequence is TGTGCCTGGAGTGTACTATTGGGCTATGGCTACACCTTC.

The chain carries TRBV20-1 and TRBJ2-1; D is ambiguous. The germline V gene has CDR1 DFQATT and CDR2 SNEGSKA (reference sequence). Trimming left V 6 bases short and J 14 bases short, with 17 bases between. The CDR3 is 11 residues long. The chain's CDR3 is CSALRTNGEFF. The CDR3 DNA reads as TGCAGTGCGCTGCGTACCAATGGCGAGTTCTTC.

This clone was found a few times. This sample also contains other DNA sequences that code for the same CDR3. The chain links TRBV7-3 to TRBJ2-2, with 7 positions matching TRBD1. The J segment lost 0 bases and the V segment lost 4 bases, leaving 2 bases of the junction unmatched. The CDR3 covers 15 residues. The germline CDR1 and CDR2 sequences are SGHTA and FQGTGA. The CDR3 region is CASSSTGTNTGELFF. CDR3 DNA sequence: TGTGCCAGCAGCTCGACAGGGACGAACACCGGGGAGCTGTTTTTT.

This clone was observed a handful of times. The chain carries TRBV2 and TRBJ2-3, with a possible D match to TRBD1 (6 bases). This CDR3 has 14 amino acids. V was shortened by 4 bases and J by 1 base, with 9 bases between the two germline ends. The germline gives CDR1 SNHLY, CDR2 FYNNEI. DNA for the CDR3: TGTGCCAGCAGTGCGGACAGACGCACAGATACGCAGTATTTT. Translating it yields CASSADRRTDTQYF.

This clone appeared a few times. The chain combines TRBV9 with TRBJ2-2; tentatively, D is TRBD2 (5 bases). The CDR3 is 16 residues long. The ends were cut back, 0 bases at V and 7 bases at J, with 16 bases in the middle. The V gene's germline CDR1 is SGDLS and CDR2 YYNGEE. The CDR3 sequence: CASSVGPSRSDGELFF. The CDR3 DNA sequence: TGTGCCAGCAGCGTAGGCCCTAGCCGGTCCGACGGGGAGCTGTTTTTT.

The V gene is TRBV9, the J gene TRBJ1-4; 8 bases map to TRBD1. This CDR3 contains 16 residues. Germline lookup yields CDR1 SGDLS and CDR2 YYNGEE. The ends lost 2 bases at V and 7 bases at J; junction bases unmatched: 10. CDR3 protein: CASSVSIDRGGEKLFF. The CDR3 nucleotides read TGTGCCAGCAGCGTCTCAATCGACAGGGGTGGTGAAAAACTGTTTTTT.

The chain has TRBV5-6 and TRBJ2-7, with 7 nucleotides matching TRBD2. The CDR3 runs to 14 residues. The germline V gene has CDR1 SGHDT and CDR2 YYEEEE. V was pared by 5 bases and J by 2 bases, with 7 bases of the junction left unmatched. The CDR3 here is CASSPGGRTYEQYF. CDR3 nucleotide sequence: TGTGCCAGCAGTCCCGGGGGGAGGACCTACGAGCAGTACTTC.

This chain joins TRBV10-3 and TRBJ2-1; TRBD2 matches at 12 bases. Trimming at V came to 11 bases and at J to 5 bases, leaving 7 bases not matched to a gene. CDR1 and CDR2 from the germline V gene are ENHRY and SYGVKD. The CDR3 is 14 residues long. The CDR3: CASVGLAGNNEQFF. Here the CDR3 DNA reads TGTGCCTCCGTTGGACTAGCGGGAAACAATGAGCAGTTCTTC.